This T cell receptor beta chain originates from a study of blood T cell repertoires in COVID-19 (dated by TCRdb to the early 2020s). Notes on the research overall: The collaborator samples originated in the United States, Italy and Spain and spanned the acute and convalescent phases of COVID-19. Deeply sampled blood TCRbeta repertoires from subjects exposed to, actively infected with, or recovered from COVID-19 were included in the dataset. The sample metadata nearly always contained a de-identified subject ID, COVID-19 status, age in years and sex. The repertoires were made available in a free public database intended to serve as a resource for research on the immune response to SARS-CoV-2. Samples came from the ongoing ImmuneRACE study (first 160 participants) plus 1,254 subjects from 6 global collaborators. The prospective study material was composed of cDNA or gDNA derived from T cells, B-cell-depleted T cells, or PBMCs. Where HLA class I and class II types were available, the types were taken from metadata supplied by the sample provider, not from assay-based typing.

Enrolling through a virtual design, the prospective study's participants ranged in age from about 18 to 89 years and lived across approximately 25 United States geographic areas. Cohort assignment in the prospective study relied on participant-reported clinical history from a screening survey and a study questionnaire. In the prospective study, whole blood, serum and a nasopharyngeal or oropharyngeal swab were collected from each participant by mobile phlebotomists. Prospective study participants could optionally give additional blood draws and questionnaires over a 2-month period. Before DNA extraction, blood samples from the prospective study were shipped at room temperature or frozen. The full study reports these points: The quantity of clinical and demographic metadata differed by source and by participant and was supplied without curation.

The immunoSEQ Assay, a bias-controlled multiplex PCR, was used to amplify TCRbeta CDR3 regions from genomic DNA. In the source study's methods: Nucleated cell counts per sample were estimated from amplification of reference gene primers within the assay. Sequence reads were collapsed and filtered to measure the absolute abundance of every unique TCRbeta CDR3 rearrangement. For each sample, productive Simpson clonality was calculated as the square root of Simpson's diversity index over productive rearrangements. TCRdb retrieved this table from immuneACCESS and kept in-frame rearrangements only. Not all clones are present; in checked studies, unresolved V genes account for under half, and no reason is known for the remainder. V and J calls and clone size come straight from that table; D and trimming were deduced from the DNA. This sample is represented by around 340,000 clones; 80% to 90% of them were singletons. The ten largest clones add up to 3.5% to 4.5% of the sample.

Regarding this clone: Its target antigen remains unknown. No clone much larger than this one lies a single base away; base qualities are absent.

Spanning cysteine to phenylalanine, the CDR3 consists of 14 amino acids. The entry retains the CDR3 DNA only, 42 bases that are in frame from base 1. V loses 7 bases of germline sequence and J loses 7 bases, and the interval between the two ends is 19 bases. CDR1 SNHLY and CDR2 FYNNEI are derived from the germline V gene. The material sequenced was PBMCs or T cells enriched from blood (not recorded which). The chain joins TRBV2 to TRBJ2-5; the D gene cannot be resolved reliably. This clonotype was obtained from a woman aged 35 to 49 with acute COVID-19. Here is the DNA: TGTGCCAGCAATCCCTCTTCCATCCTAAGGACCCAGTACTTC. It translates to CASNPSSILRTQYF.